This is a list of T cell receptor beta chains from one sample in a study of T cell changes during pregnancy in multiple sclerosis. Profiling relied on immunoSEQ multiplex PCR, and the TCRdb table lists in-frame clones only, not all of them. Altogether 40,000 to 55,000 clones are present, about nine tenths being singletons, with the ten largest covering around 0.25%. The starting material was CD4+ T cells from peripheral blood mononuclear cells, obtained in the second trimester of pregnancy. The origin of the receptors is a female donor with multiple sclerosis, enrolled in a pregnancy study. CDR3s include the opening cysteine and the closing phenylalanine or tryptophan. The D gene is left open where the match is weak. For some rows the clone size is stated as once, few or many, or as a class when expanded; others skip it.

j_call	clone_size	v_call	d_call	cdr3_aa	cdr3_nt
TRBJ2-6	NA	TRBV28	NA	CASSTTYSSGANVLTF	TGTGCCAGCAGTACCACCTACAGTTCTGGGGCCAACGTCCTGACTTTC
TRBJ2-6	NA	TRBV4-1	TRBD1	CASSQGPLGQGGSGANVLTF	TGCGCCAGCAGCCAGGGACCCTTGGGACAGGGAGGATCTGGGGCCAACGTCCTGACTTTC
TRBJ2-7	NA	TRBV30	NA	CAWSGLPRDYEQYF	TGTGCCTGGAGCGGTCTTCCGCGGGACTACGAGCAGTACTTC
TRBJ1-2	NA	TRBV7-9	NA	CASSSSPNYGYTF	TGTGCCAGCAGCTCGAGCCCCAACTATGGCTACACCTTC
TRBJ1-2	NA	TRBV6-5	NA	CATTRQSAGDGYTF	TGTGCCACCACCCGTCAGAGCGCTGGAGATGGCTACACCTTC
TRBJ1-1	NA	TRBV6-6	NA	CASSRQNTEAFF	TGTGCCAGCAGCCGACAGAACACTGAAGCTTTCTTT
TRBJ1-6	NA	TRBV5-6	TRBD1	CASSLLGDSANSPLHF	TGTGCCAGCAGCCTCCTGGGGGACAGCGCCAATTCACCCCTCCACTTT
TRBJ2-5	NA	TRBV2	TRBD2	CASSVRRTSSETQYF	TGTGCCAGCAGTGTAAGGCGGACTAGCTCGGAGACCCAGTACTTC
TRBJ1-1	NA	TRBV18	NA	CASSPHQDMNTEAFF	TGTGCCAGCTCGCCCCACCAGGACATGAACACTGAAGCTTTCTTT
TRBJ2-4	NA	TRBV4-2	TRBD1	CASSQSAGTEENIQYF	TGTGCCAGCAGTCAGAGCGCCGGGACAGAAGAAAACATTCAGTACTTC
TRBJ1-2	NA	TRBV4-1	TRBD1	CASSQAIITGGAARGYTF	TGCGCCAGCAGCCAAGCGATTATCACAGGGGGCGCGGCGCGCGGCTACACCTTC
TRBJ2-1	NA	TRBV6-1	NA	CANSQSSYNEQFF	TGTGCCAACTCGCAAAGCTCCTACAATGAGCAGTTCTTC
TRBJ1-2	NA	TRBV7-9	NA	CASSLDIYGYTF	TGTGCCAGCAGCTTAGATATCTATGGCTACACCTTC
TRBJ1-2	NA	TRBV9	TRBD1	CASSVGGGANYGYTF	TGTGCCAGCAGCGTAGGAGGGGGCGCTAACTATGGCTACACCTTC
TRBJ2-7	once	TRBV11-3	TRBD2	CASSLDSGGIYEQYF	TGTGCCAGCAGCTTAGATTCGGGGGGGATCTACGAGCAGTACTTC
TRBJ2-3	NA	TRBV18	NA	CASSLLPSTDTQYF	TGTGCCAGCTCACTTCTTCCTTCCACAGATACGCAGTATTTT
TRBJ1-5	NA	TRBV10-3	TRBD1	CAISQGATGGNQPQHF	TGTGCCATCAGCCAAGGGGCCACAGGGGGCAATCAGCCCCAGCATTTT
TRBJ1-2	few	TRBV19	NA	CASSLRTGRGYTF	TGTGCCAGTAGTTTGCGTACAGGAAGAGGCTACACCTTC
TRBJ2-7	NA	TRBV7-3	TRBD2	CASSLTGGNYEQYF	TGTGCCAGCAGCTTAACGGGGGGGAACTACGAGCAGTACTTC
TRBJ1-3	NA	TRBV15	NA	CATSKRESGNTIYF	TGTGCCACCAGCAAGAGGGAATCGGGAAACACCATATATTTT
TRBJ1-5	NA	TRBV27	NA	CASSWTVNQPQHF	TGTGCCAGCAGTTGGACAGTTAATCAGCCCCAGCATTTT
TRBJ1-6	few	TRBV7-5	NA	CARSLALMKRDNSPLHF	TGTGCCAGAAGCTTAGCCCTCATGAAGCGGGATAATTCACCCCTCCACTTT
TRBJ1-4	NA	TRBV18	TRBD1	CASSYTSGTDEKLFF	TGTGCCAGCTCGTATACGTCCGGGACAGATGAAAAACTGTTTTTT
TRBJ2-7	NA	TRBV5-1	TRBD2	CASSSSGGLTYEQYF	TGCGCCAGCAGCTCTAGCGGGGGCCTTACCTACGAGCAGTACTTC
TRBJ1-2	NA	TRBV27	NA	CASSPSPGGVNYGYTF	TGTGCCAGCAGCCCCTCCCCGGGGGGGGTGAACTATGGCTACACCTTC
TRBJ2-1	NA	TRBV18	TRBD2	CASSGLAGGTSYNEQFF	TGTGCCAGCTCCGGACTAGCGGGGGGTACCTCCTACAATGAGCAGTTCTTC
TRBJ1-4	once	TRBV5-1	NA	CASGRTYNEKLFF	TGCGCCAGCGGTCGGACTTACAATGAAAAACTGTTTTTT
TRBJ1-6	NA	TRBV6-5	TRBD1	CASSRDRIDSPLHF	TGTGCCAGCAGTAGGGACAGAATAGATTCACCCCTCCACTTT
TRBJ1-1	NA	TRBV19	NA	CASTHPGARIMNTEAFF	TGTGCCAGTACCCACCCTGGGGCCAGGATAATGAACACTGAAGCTTTCTTT
TRBJ2-5	once	TRBV7-2	TRBD2	CASSSGLAETQYF	TGTGCCAGCAGCTCAGGACTAGCGGAGACCCAGTACTTC
TRBJ2-5	NA	TRBV10-3	TRBD1	CAISDGQGGGETQYF	TGTGCCATCAGTGACGGACAGGGTGGAGGGGAGACCCAGTACTTC
TRBJ1-2	NA	TRBV7-8	NA	CASSLGSSYGYTF	TGTGCCAGCAGCTTAGGCTCGAGCTATGGCTACACCTTC
TRBJ1-2	NA	TRBV13	NA	CASSPVGGNYGYTF	TGTGCCAGCAGCCCCGTGGGGGGGAACTATGGCTACACCTTC
TRBJ2-3	once	TRBV2	NA	CASIGRGRDTQYF	TGTGCCAGCATAGGGCGAGGGCGGGATACGCAGTATTTT
TRBJ2-3	NA	TRBV4-2	NA	CASSPRTDTQYF	TGTGCCAGCAGCCCGCGGACTGATACGCAGTATTTT
TRBJ2-1	NA	TRBV2	TRBD2	CASPGLAGYNEQFF	TGTGCCAGCCCGGGACTAGCGGGATACAATGAGCAGTTCTTC
TRBJ1-4	NA	TRBV4-1	TRBD1	CASSQGWTGFANEKLFF	TGCGCCAGCAGCCAAGGATGGACAGGGTTTGCTAATGAAAAACTGTTTTTT
TRBJ1-4	NA	TRBV19	TRBD1	CASSVRDSYNEKLFF	TGTGCCAGTAGTGTCCGGGACAGCTATAATGAAAAACTGTTTTTT
TRBJ1-3	NA	TRBV6-5	TRBD1	CASRTTGAGNTIYF	TGTGCCAGCAGAACGACAGGGGCTGGAAACACCATATATTTT
TRBJ2-3	NA	TRBV5-1	NA	CASRPVWAQDTQYF	TGCGCCAGCAGGCCCGTGTGGGCCCAAGATACGCAGTATTTT
TRBJ2-2	NA	TRBV11-3	TRBD2	CASSVGTSGETGELFF	TGTGCCAGCAGCGTCGGGACTAGCGGTGAGACCGGGGAGCTGTTTTTT
TRBJ1-5	NA	TRBV9	NA	CASSVAPGQPQHF	TGTGCCAGCAGCGTAGCCCCAGGACAGCCCCAGCATTTT
TRBJ1-2	NA	TRBV18	NA	CASSPGHQLANYGYTF	TGTGCCAGCTCACCGGGACACCAACTAGCTAACTATGGCTACACCTTC
TRBJ2-7	NA	TRBV10-3	NA	CAISDYLAYEQYF	TGTGCCATCAGTGACTACTTAGCCTACGAGCAGTACTTC
TRBJ1-5	NA	TRBV7-3	TRBD1	CASSLGDRGNQPQHF	TGTGCCAGCAGCTTAGGGGACAGGGGGAACCAGCCCCAGCATTTT
TRBJ2-1	NA	TRBV18	TRBD2	CASSPKTSGSSYNEQFF	TGTGCCAGCTCACCGAAAACTAGCGGAAGCTCCTACAATGAGCAGTTCTTC
TRBJ2-1	NA	TRBV4-2	TRBD2	CASSQDDGGALDEQFF	TGTGCCAGCAGCCAAGATGACGGGGGGGCCTTGGATGAGCAGTTCTTC
TRBJ2-1	NA	TRBV6-1	TRBD2	CASSESTSGRYIQFF	TGTGCCAGCAGTGAAAGTACTAGCGGGAGGTACATCCAGTTCTTC
TRBJ1-5	NA	TRBV9	NA	CASSVEGVGNQPQHF	TGTGCCAGCAGCGTAGAAGGGGTGGGCAATCAGCCCCAGCATTTT
TRBJ2-7	NA	TRBV2	TRBD2	CASSRSGAPDYEQYF	TGTGCCAGCAGTCGTAGCGGGGCGCCGGATTACGAGCAGTACTTC
TRBJ2-7	NA	TRBV27	TRBD1	CASSGGTGVPYEQYF	TGTGCCAGCAGTGGTGGGACAGGGGTCCCCTACGAGCAGTACTTC
TRBJ1-4	NA	TRBV2	TRBD1	CASSGGTGREKLFF	TGTGCCAGCAGTGGCGGGACAGGACGTGAAAAACTGTTTTTT
TRBJ1-5	NA	TRBV9	NA	CASSVAGGPHSNQPQHF	TGTGCCAGCAGCGTAGCCGGAGGTCCCCATAGCAATCAGCCCCAGCATTTT
TRBJ2-2	NA	TRBV6-5	NA	CASTQMAGGELFF	TGTGCCAGCACCCAAATGGCGGGCGGGGAGCTGTTTTTT
TRBJ1-5	NA	TRBV28	TRBD1	CASSPRQGKGNQPQHF	TGTGCCAGCAGTCCCAGACAGGGGAAGGGCAATCAGCCCCAGCATTTT